One TCR beta chain is described in this entry. The CDR3 length is 13 residues. Germline V gene sequence: CDR1 SQVTM, CDR2 ANQGSEA. The V end was cut by 7 bases, the J end by 1 base, with 13 bases between. Original handling: From reference gene primer amplification, estimates of nucleated cell counts were derived. Measured with immunoSEQ multiplex PCR; TCRdb has only the in-frame clones, and not every one. The V and J calls and clone size were taken over from that table, and D and trimming were inferred from the DNA. Of about 380,000 clones in the sample, roughly 90% were seen once. These data originate in a study of blood T cell repertoires in COVID-19.

Sequenced: peripheral blood. This chain links TRBV29-1 with TRBJ1-1; possibly TRBD1 for D (5 bases). The receptor's source is a man aged 40-49 years with acute or convalescent COVID-19. This CDR3 reads CSGSTGGNTEAFF. The CDR3 DNA reads as TGCAGCGGATCGACGGGGGGGAACACTGAAGCTTTCTTT. Together with reference TRBV29-1 and TRBJ1-1, the CDR3 gives the full variable domain: SAVISQKPSRDICQRGTSLTIQCQVDSQVTMMFWYRQQPGQSLTLIATANQGSEATYESGFVIDKFPISRPNLTFSTLTVSNMSPEDSSIYLCSGSTGGNTEAFFGQGTRLTVV.